This T cell receptor (beta chain) is from a study of T cell repertoires in cytomegalovirus infection. Study overall: From public TCR beta signatures came an indication of both CMV infection and matching HLA type.

CDR1 DFQATT and CDR2 SNEGSKA come from the germline V gene (reference sequence). Trimming pared 5 bases from V and 0 bases from J, leaving 17 bases between. The CDR3 has 17 amino acids. Notes on the study in general: Adding up the frequency of public TCR beta families identified people who carried CMV plus the relevant HLA.

TCRdb processed the reads anew with MiXCR; each CDR3 protein has one entry. The table lists some 400,000 distinct CDR3 sequences, approximately 32% of them singletons, with roughly an eighth in the top ten. Comments on this clonotype: Its antigen remains unidentified.

V and J are TRBV20-1 and TRBJ1-6; D unclear. Sequencing used PBMCs. This TCR came from a human donor in good health (CMV status not recorded). Some clones in this sample may be carry-over from other donors' samples. CDR3 sequence reads: CSADELTASSYNSPLHF. In DNA, the CDR3 is TGCAGTGCTGATGAACTGACGGCTAGCTCCTATAATTCACCCCTCCACTTT.